This T cell receptor beta chain originates from a study of blood T cell repertoires in COVID-19. Study at large: Italy, Spain and the United States were the sources of the convalescent and acute COVID-19 samples. T cells, B-cell-depleted T cells, or PBMCs provided the cDNA or gDNA that served as material.

Original methodology: How many nucleated cells were present was estimated from reference gene primer amplification. TCRdb's table, derived via immunoSEQ multiplex PCR, lists solely in-frame clones and lacks some. V and J calls and clone size are those listed in that table; D and trimming were worked out from the DNA. The data hold 250,000 to 350,000 clones, with more than 75% observed a single time. CDR1 is MGHRA, CDR2 YSYEKL, per germline. Trimming removed 0 bases from V and 0 bases from J, with 9 bases in between. This CDR3 region has 16 residues. The chain joins TRBV4-1 to TRBJ1-3, with D uncertain. The sequence came from a woman aged 45-59 years with active or convalescent COVID-19. The sample taken for sequencing was peripheral blood. CDR3 nucleotides: TGCGCCAGCAGCCAAGACATGCGCTTCTCTGGAAACACCATATATTTT. This codes for CASSQDMRFSGNTIYF.